This TCR beta chain was profiled in a study of CD8 T cells in Susac syndrome. General study points: Susac syndrome CD4+ T cell repertoires showed no clonal expansion.

The CDR3 is made up of 15 amino acids. V was clipped by 0 bases and J by 0 bases, with 9 bases between them. The germline V gene has CDR1 SGDLS and CDR2 YYNGEE. This clonotype was found once. Antigen specificity is unknown. Random hexamers were used to reverse transcribe the RNA input (about 0.5 to 1 ug). One entry per CDR3 protein, called by TCRdb with MiXCR from the immunoSEQ multiplex PCR reads. The profile covers 100,000 to 150,000 distinct CDR3 sequences, with over 90% appearing a single time and less than 0.15% taken by the ten largest. TCR beta from blood CD8+ and CD4+ T cells was sequenced. The CD8+ and CD4+ T cells were isolated magnetically using a negative isolation approach, whereas the TEMRA cells were enriched by FACS.

This clonotype was obtained from a human donor with Susac syndrome. The material sequenced was CD4+ T cells from PBMCs. This sequence joins TRBV9 and TRBJ2-5, with D hard to call. In DNA, the CDR3 is TGTGCCAGCAGCGTAGAGGCAGGACACCAAGAGACCCAGTACTTC. This codes for CASSVEAGHQETQYF.